Listed below are T cell receptor beta chains from one sample, sequenced in a study of T-cell reconstitution after alpha-beta-depleted transplantation in children. TCRdb reanalysed the PCR reads using MiXCR and keeps one entry per CDR3 protein. The sample yields more than 90,000 distinct CDR3 sequences, over 9% seen once. This material consisted of PBMCs, taken before TCRalphabeta/CD19-depleted stem cell transplant. The source of these receptors is a boy between 2 and 10 years old with acute lymphoblastic leukemia, due to receive a stem cell transplant. Both conserved end residues are part of each CDR3. A D gene is named only where the DNA matches it firmly. Clone size is shown for a subset of rows, as once, few, many or a class of expanded clone.

>NA|TRBV28|NA|12|TRBJ2-7
CASVRSSYEQYF
TGTGCCAGCGTCAGAAGCTCCTACGAGCAGTACTTC
>many|TRBV6-4|TRBD1|19|TRBJ2-3
CASSPDRGIHIFSTDTQYF
TGTGCCAGCAGCCCCGACAGGGGGATCCATATCTTTAGCACAGATACGCAGTATTTT
>many|TRBV7-3|TRBD2|17|TRBJ2-5
CASSLVPGLSYQETQYF
TGTGCCAGCAGCTTAGTTCCGGGACTATCGTACCAAGAGACCCAGTACTTC
>many|TRBV6-5|NA|19|TRBJ2-6
CASSYQPPSGAGGANVLTF
TGTGCCAGCAGTTACCAACCGCCGTCCGGGGCCGGTGGGGCCAACGTCCTGACTTTC
>NA|TRBV3-1|NA|12|TRBJ2-7
CASSRTVNEQYF
TGTGCCAGCAGCCGGACAGTTAACGAGCAGTACTTC
>many|TRBV12-3/TRBV12-4|NA|15|TRBJ2-7
CASRSQGSSSYEQYF
TGTGCCAGCAGAAGTCAGGGGTCTAGCTCCTACGAGCAGTACTTC
>NA|TRBV20-1|NA|12|TRBJ2-7
CSARVRDYEQYF
TGCAGTGCTAGGGTAAGGGACTACGAGCAGTACTTC
>few|TRBV20-1|TRBD1|17|TRBJ2-1
CSARGKSGTASYNEQFF
TGCAGTGCTAGAGGCAAATCCGGGACAGCCTCCTACAATGAGCAGTTCTTC
>many|TRBV6-2/TRBV6-3|TRBD2|20|TRBJ2-7
CASSYSMGLARETEVYEQYF
TGTGCCAGCAGTTACTCAATGGGACTAGCGCGAGAGACTGAGGTCTACGAGCAGTACTTC
>many|TRBV12-3/TRBV12-4|NA|14|TRBJ2-4
CASSFEIAKNIQYF
TGTGCCAGCAGTTTTGAGATAGCCAAAAACATTCAGTACTTC
>NA|TRBV12-3/TRBV12-4|TRBD1|15|TRBJ2-3
CASSRPGQGYDTQYF
TGTGCCAGCAGTAGGCCGGGACAGGGATACGATACGCAGTATTTT
>NA|TRBV20-1|TRBD2|13|TRBJ2-5
CSRGGELGETQYF
TGCAGCCGCGGGGGGGAGTTGGGCGAGACCCAGTACTTC
>many|TRBV29-1|TRBD1|13|TRBJ2-7
CSARGQVSYEQYF
TGCAGCGCCAGAGGACAGGTCTCCTACGAGCAGTACTTC
>many|TRBV6-5|TRBD2|15|TRBJ2-1
CASSYSNGRAFEQFF
TGTGCCAGCAGTTACTCGAACGGGAGGGCCTTTGAGCAGTTCTTC
>many|TRBV20-1|NA|15|TRBJ2-7
CSARRPGTSGYEQYF
TGCAGTGCTAGAAGGCCAGGGACCTCCGGCTACGAGCAGTACTTC
>few|TRBV6-1|NA|14|TRBJ1-2
CASSGRGLTYGYTF
TGTGCCAGCAGCGGGCGGGGGCTGACCTATGGCTACACCTTC